These 16 T cell receptor beta chains were all obtained from the same sample, sequenced in a study of blood T cell repertoires in COVID-19. Using immunoSEQ multiplex PCR, the repertoire was profiled, and TCRdb retains in-frame clones only, with some absent. This table has some 410,000 clones, approximately 90% appearing once. The sequenced sample was PBMCs or T cells enriched from blood (not recorded which). The receptors were sampled from a woman under 40 with acute COVID-19.

CDR3: CASSQAGFLGGNQPQHF. The DNA for the CDR3 is TGCGCCAGCAGCCAAGCGGGCTTTTTGGGAGGCAATCAGCCCCAGCATTTT. The chain links TRBV4-1 to TRBJ1-5; D is undetermined. CDR1 MGHRA and CDR2 YSYEKL come from the germline V gene. The germline V and J ends were trimmed by 1 base and 2 bases, with 15 bases remaining between them. CDR3 length: 17 residues.

V gene TRBV3-1 (or the pseudogene TRBV3-2) combines with J gene TRBJ1-6; D remains ambiguous. Trimming took off 3 bases at V and 0 bases at J, with 12 bases between the two ends. CDR3 length: 17 residues. The germline V gene has CDR1 LGHDT and CDR2 YNNKEL (reference sequence). CDR3 in DNA: TGTGCCAGCAGCCACGGGAGGCTTTACTCCTATAATTCACCCCTCCACTTT. It specifies CASSHGRLYSYNSPLHF.

The J gene is TRBJ1-1, the V gene TRBV19; 9 bases are shared with TRBD1. J was trimmed by 11 bases and V by 5 bases; bases with no gene match: 6. The CDR3 is made up of 12 amino acids. Looked up from germline, CDR1 is LNHDA and CDR2 is SQIVND (reference sequence). The CDR3 region has the DNA TGTGCCAGTAGTGTACAGGGGGCGAAGGCTTTCTTT. This sequence encodes CASSVQGAKAFF. Together with reference TRBV19 and TRBJ1-1, the CDR3 gives the full variable domain: DGGITQSPKYLFRKEGQNVTLSCEQNLNHDAMYWYRQDPGQGLRLIYYSQIVNDFQKGDIAEGYSVSREKKESFPLTVTSAQKNPTAFYLCASSVQGAKAFFGQGTRLTVV.

This clone was counted between two and nine times. The V gene is TRBV5-4, the J gene TRBJ2-3; D might be TRBD2 (6 bases). The V gene lost 4 bases and the J gene lost 6 bases, with 12 bases spanning the gap. Germline V lookup: CDR1 SGHNT, CDR2 YYREEE (reference sequence). This CDR3 is 13 amino acids long. CDR3 sequence: CASSGSGGDTQYF. In DNA, the CDR3 is TGTGCCAGCAGCGGGAGTGGGGGGGATACGCAGTATTTT.

This clone was found a few times. The chain has TRBV5-1 and TRBJ2-3, with 10 bases lining up with TRBD2. The V gene's germline CDR1 is SGHRS and CDR2 YFSETQ. V shed 7 bases and J 5 bases; nucleotides not matched to a gene: 7. The CDR3 totals 14 residues. The CDR3 is CASSSGGGGDTQYF. The CDR3 DNA reads TGCGCCAGCTCTAGCGGGGGAGGAGGAGATACGCAGTATTTT.

V gene TRBV12-5 combines with J gene TRBJ2-5; 10 bases map to TRBD2. The CDR3 covers 15 residues. CDR1 LGHNT and CDR2 FRNRAP come from the germline V gene. With 1 base clipped from V and 7 bases from J, the junction kept 6 bases outside the gene matches. The CDR3: CASGLGAGGSATQYF. Written as DNA, the CDR3 is TGTGCTAGTGGTTTGGGAGCGGGGGGGTCCGCGACCCAGTACTTC.

The chain links TRBV2 to TRBJ2-7, with D possibly being TRBD2 (5 bases). CDR3 length: 13 residues. V was trimmed by 5 bases and J by 2 bases, leaving 10 bases between them. In germline, CDR1 is SNHLY, CDR2 FYNNEI. The CDR3 bases are TGTGCCAGCAGTTACGGGGAGACCTACGAGCAGTACTTC. Translated, it gives CASSYGETYEQYF.

The V gene is TRBV15, the J gene TRBJ1-5; 8 bases match TRBD1. CDR3 length: 15 residues. Trimming took 1 base from V and 6 from J; bases not matched to a gene: 5. CDR1 and CDR2 (germline): LNHNV, YYDKDF (reference sequence). CDR3 in amino acids: CATSRVKTGAQPQHF. DNA of the CDR3: TGTGCCACCAGCAGAGTAAAGACAGGGGCTCAGCCCCAGCATTTT.

This clone was seen more than once but under ten times. The genes are TRBV10-1 and TRBJ1-6; tentative D call: TRBD1 (5 bases). CDR1 is WNHNN, CDR2 SYGVQD, per germline (reference sequence). The CDR3 has 14 amino acids. Trimming pared 2 bases from V and 8 bases from J, leaving 10 bases between. In nucleotides, the CDR3 is TGCGCCAGCAGTGAGGGGGCAGTTCATTCACCCCTCCACTTT. Its translation: CASSEGAVHSPLHF.

This sequence joins TRBV3-1 (or the pseudogene TRBV3-2) and TRBJ2-7; 9 nucleotides align to TRBD1. Losses at the gene ends were 0 bases for V and 6 bases for J; bases not matched to a gene: 6. The CDR3 runs to 15 residues. Germline V lookup: CDR1 LGHDT, CDR2 YNNKEL (reference sequence). DNA for the CDR3: TGTGCCAGCAGCCAAGAGGGACAGGGAGAATGCGAGCAGTACTTC. This translates into CASSQEGQGECEQYF.

This clone appeared once. The chain has TRBV6-5 and TRBJ1-6; no definite D call. The CDR3 has 15 residues. Germline lookup yields CDR1 MNHEY and CDR2 SVGAGI. V was clipped by 6 bases and J by 0 bases, with 9 bases between them. Here the CDR3 DNA reads TGTGCCAGCAGGCCTGCGGGCTCCTATAATTCACCCCTCCACTTT. Translating gives CASRPAGSYNSPLHF.

The chain recombines TRBV12-5 with TRBJ1-5; D remains ambiguous. V lost 0 bases to trimming and J lost 0 bases, with 12 bases between them. This CDR3 region has 17 residues. From germline, CDR1 is LGHNT and CDR2 FRNRAP. CDR3 bases: TGTGCTAGTGGTTTGGTACAGCGGGGTTATAGCAATCAGCCCCAGCATTTT. This sequence encodes CASGLVQRGYSNQPQHF.

The chain joins TRBV19 to TRBJ1-4; 8 bases fit TRBD1. V lost 6 bases to trimming and J lost 4 bases; unmatched junction nucleotides: 4. The CDR3 runs to 14 residues. CDR1 LNHDA and CDR2 SQIVND come from the germline V gene (reference sequence). In DNA form, the CDR3 reads TGTGCCAGTAGGCGGACAGGGTATAATGAAAAACTGTTTTTT. The encoded protein is CASRRTGYNEKLFF.

The chain employs TRBV7-9 and TRBJ1-5; maybe TRBD1 (6 bases). The V and J ends lost 1 base and 3 bases respectively, with 7 bases between them. Germline assignment: CDR1 SEHNR and CDR2 FQNEAQ (reference sequence). This CDR3 has 14 residues. CDR3 sequence: CASSLGDTNQPQHF. CDR3 DNA: TGTGCCAGCAGCTTAGGGGACACCAATCAGCCCCAGCATTTT. Together with reference TRBV7-9 and TRBJ1-5, the CDR3 gives the full variable domain: DTGVSQNPRHKITKRGQNVTFRCDPISEHNRLYWYRQTLGQGPEFLTYFQNEAQLEKSRLLSDRFSAERPKGSFSTLEIQRTEQGDSAMYLCASSLGDTNQPQHFGDGTRLSIL.

This clone was seen a single time. This sequence joins TRBV18 and TRBJ2-1; D is undetermined. From germline, CDR1 is KGHSH and CDR2 LQKENI. CDR3 length: 15 residues. V gave up 3 bases and J gave up 6 bases, with 15 bases separating them. The CDR3 region has the DNA TGTGCCAGCTCACCCCAATTGAAGGCTAGCAATGAGCAGTTCTTC. Amino acid sequence: CASSPQLKASNEQFF.

The genes are TRBV11-1 and TRBJ2-2, with a tentative D call TRBD2 (6 bases). This CDR3 comprises 13 residues. The V gene lost 3 bases and the J gene lost 7 bases, with 9 bases spanning the gap. Germline V gene sequence: CDR1 SGHAT, CDR2 FQDESV (reference sequence). The CDR3 sequence is CASSFREVGELFF. CDR3 bases: TGTGCCAGCAGCTTCAGGGAGGTCGGGGAGCTGTTTTTT.